This TCR beta chain comes out of a study of blood T cell repertoires in COVID-19. The wider study: PBMCs, B-cell-depleted T cells, or T cells provided the cDNA or gDNA that made up the material.

In the original processing: It was from reference gene primer amplification that nucleated cell counts were estimated. Sequencing used immunoSEQ multiplex PCR; TCRdb keeps in-frame clones, though not all of them. The V and J calls and clone size are taken from that table; D and trimming were inferred from the DNA. The sample contains around 170,000 clones, about 80% of which appear only once. The sequenced sample consisted of PBMCs or T cells enriched from blood (not recorded which). The sequence was collected from a man over 45 who had recovered from COVID-19.

In nucleotides, the CDR3 is TGTGCCAGCAGCTTAGTTAGCGGGGTCGGCGGGGAGCTGTTTTTT. This codes for CASSLVSGVGGELFF. The V gene is TRBV7-2, the J gene TRBJ2-2; 8 positions match TRBD2. Germline V CDR1 and CDR2: SGHTA, FQGNSA. Trimming took 1 base from V and 7 from J; bases not matched to a gene: 5. The CDR3 is 15 amino acids.